The 17 T cell receptor beta chains below all came from one sample that was sequenced in a study of blood T cell repertoires in COVID-19. Method: immunoSEQ multiplex PCR; TCRdb's copy keeps in-frame clones and lacks some. The sample has approximately 350,000 clones, about 90% seen once. The specimen was peripheral blood. The receptors were gathered from a woman aged 70-85 years with COVID-19, enrolled during active disease.

V and J are TRBV5-4 and TRBJ1-2, with D unresolved. CDR1 SGHNT and CDR2 YYREEE come from the germline V gene (reference sequence). This CDR3 is built from 14 residues. The V end lost 0 bases, the J end lost 4 bases, and 10 bases lay between the germline ends. The CDR3 region has the DNA TGTGCCAGCAGCTTGGTCGGAGCTAGCTATGGCTACACCTTC. This codes for CASSLVGASYGYTF.

The CDR3 DNA is TGTGCCAGCAGCTCAAGCGAAGGGGGTGGAGGCTACACCTTC. Encoded protein: CASSSSEGGGGYTF. The chain uses TRBV7-2 and TRBJ1-2; a weak D match, TRBD1 (6 bases). V lost 4 bases, J lost 8 bases, and 17 bases lay in between. CDR1 and CDR2 from the germline V gene are SGHTA and FQGNSA. The CDR3 sequence is 14 residues long.

In this sample, this clone turned up once. The rearrangement links TRBV19 to TRBJ1-2; 7 bases line up with TRBD1. The V gene end was trimmed by 2 bases and the J gene end by 8 bases; junction bases not matched to a gene: 5. Per the germline V gene, CDR1 is LNHDA and CDR2 is SQIVND (reference sequence). The length of the CDR3 is 13 residues. The CDR3: CASSITGVGGYTF. The CDR3 nucleotides read TGTGCCAGTAGTATAACAGGGGTGGGAGGCTACACCTTC. The whole variable domain, remainder taken from reference TRBV19 and TRBJ1-2, is DGGITQSPKYLFRKEGQNVTLSCEQNLNHDAMYWYRQDPGQGLRLIYYSQIVNDFQKGDIAEGYSVSREKKESFPLTVTSAQKNPTAFYLCASSITGVGGYTFGSGTRLTVV.

The chain uses TRBV7-2 and TRBJ1-3, with D possibly TRBD1 on 5 matching bases. This CDR3 has 16 residues. The ends were cut back, 2 bases at V and 2 bases at J, with 13 bases in the middle. In germline, CDR1 is SGHTA, CDR2 FQGNSA. CDR3 nucleotides: TGTGCCAGCAGCTTAATGGGGGGGTCTCCTGGAAACACCATATATTTT. This sequence encodes CASSLMGGSPGNTIYF.

The chain combines TRBV7-2 with TRBJ2-5, with TRBD1 matching over 9 bases. CDR3 size: 14 residues. The V and J ends lost 4 bases and 5 bases, in that order; junction bases with no gene match: 5. The germline CDR1 and CDR2 sequences are SGHTA and FQGNSA. The CDR3 region has the DNA TGTGCCAGCAGCTCCGGACAGGGGAGGGAGACCCAGTACTTC. This gives the protein CASSSGQGRETQYF.

J is TRBJ1-6 and V is TRBV4-1; D perhaps matches TRBD1 (6 bases). Germline V gives CDR1 MGHRA, CDR2 YSYEKL. The V gene lost 1 base and the J gene lost 0 bases, with 10 bases spanning the gap. The CDR3 covers 17 residues. CDR3 nucleotide sequence: TGCGCCAGCAGCCAAGCGACAGGAGCCTCCTATAATTCACCCCTCCACTTT. It encodes CASSQATGASYNSPLHF.

On this clone itself: This same CDR3 is encoded by further DNA sequences in the sample. The chain joins TRBV9 to TRBJ2-3; maybe TRBD1 (6 bases). Trimming stripped 3 bases from V and 3 bases from J, with 8 bases between. The CDR3 has 13 residues. CDR1 is SGDLS, CDR2 YYNGEE, per germline. Written as DNA, the CDR3 is TGTGCCAGCAGCGGGGGGCTGACAGATACGCAGTATTTT. Translated: CASSGGLTDTQYF. The variable domain in full, completed from reference TRBV9 and TRBJ2-3, reads DSGVTQTPKHLITATGQRVTLRCSPRSGDLSVYWYQQSLDQGLQFLIQYYNGEERAKGNILERFSAQQFPDLHSELNLSSLELGDSALYFCASSGGLTDTQYFGPGTRLTVL.

The chain links TRBV5-6 to TRBJ1-4; D is uncertain. This CDR3 is built from 15 residues. Germline-derived CDR1 and CDR2 are SGHDT and YYEEEE. V gave up 2 bases and J gave up 2 bases, with 10 bases separating them. CDR3 sequence (DNA): TGTGCCAGCAGCTTACGGGGAGGGACTAATGAAAAACTGTTTTTT. It translates to CASSLRGGTNEKLFF.

The V call is TRBV5-1, the J call TRBJ1-1; TRBD1 is a possible D gene (6 bases). The CDR3 loop spans 15 amino acids. V dropped 4 bases and J dropped 11 bases, with 24 bases sitting between them. Germline V gene sequence: CDR1 SGHRS, CDR2 YFSETQ. The CDR3 region is CASSLIPGQGYVAFF. The DNA for the CDR3 is TGCGCCAGCAGCCTTATACCGGGACAAGGTTATGTGGCTTTCTTT.

The chain is built from TRBV5-1 and TRBJ2-7; D ambiguous. V dropped 0 bases and J dropped 1 base, with 14 bases sitting between them. Germline-derived CDR1 and CDR2 are SGHRS and YFSETQ. The CDR3 length is 16 residues. The CDR3 sequence is CASSLELRTFSYEQYF. CDR3 coding DNA: TGCGCCAGCAGCTTGGAGCTGAGAACTTTTTCCTACGAGCAGTACTTC.

This sequence joins TRBV5-1 and TRBJ1-2; 7 positions match TRBD1. This CDR3 has 16 residues. V was clipped by 2 bases and J by 5 bases; unmatched bases: 12. In germline, CDR1 is SGHRS, CDR2 YFSETQ. CDR3 in amino acids: CASSFTVGTDFYGYTF. Written as DNA, the CDR3 is TGCGCCAGCAGCTTTACCGTTGGGACAGACTTTTATGGCTACACCTTC.

The rearrangement joins TRBV7-9 to TRBJ1-6, with D possibly being TRBD1 (5 bases). Deletions cut 1 base from V and 11 bases from J, with 15 bases between. Germline-derived CDR1 and CDR2 are SEHNR and FQNEAQ (reference sequence). CDR3 length: 15 residues. In nucleotides, the CDR3 is TGTGCCAGCAGCTTAGGATTTCCAGGGCGCGCACCCCTCCACTTT. Encoded protein: CASSLGFPGRAPLHF.

The V gene is TRBV4-3, the J gene TRBJ2-1; TRBD1 is a possible D gene (6 bases). The germline V gene has CDR1 LGHNA and CDR2 YSLEER. The CDR3 length is 16 residues. Between the trimmed V and J ends, which lost 0 bases and 2 bases, there was a span of 11 bases. The CDR3 reads CASSQDWGLAYNEQFF. The CDR3 nucleotides are TGCGCCAGCAGCCAAGATTGGGGGCTGGCCTACAATGAGCAGTTCTTC.

This chain uses TRBV28 with TRBJ1-2, with 10 bases matching TRBD1. V lost 6 bases, J lost 6 bases, and 7 bases stayed unmatched. Per germline, CDR1 MDHEN and CDR2 SYDVKM. CDR3 length: 14 amino acids. CDR3 DNA: TGTGCCAGCAGACCCCGCGGGACAGGGGATGGCTACACCTTC. Its protein is CASRPRGTGDGYTF.

The V and J genes are TRBV29-1 and TRBJ2-7; 7 bases align to TRBD2. Germline-derived CDR1 and CDR2 are SQVTM and ANQGSEA. The V segment lost 3 bases and the J segment 6 bases; nucleotides outside the gene matches: 8. This CDR3 has 13 amino acids. The CDR3 nucleotides are TGCAGCGTTGATTCGTCAGGGAGGGGCGAGCAGTACTTC. It translates to CSVDSSGRGEQYF.

The chain joins TRBV5-1 to TRBJ2-3; unclear D gene. The CDR3 runs 12 residues. From germline, CDR1 is SGHRS and CDR2 YFSETQ. The V and J ends lost 2 bases and 4 bases respectively, with 5 bases between them. The CDR3 loop is CASSFSPDTQYF. In DNA, the CDR3 is TGCGCCAGCAGCTTTAGCCCAGATACGCAGTATTTT. Complete variable domain (other parts from reference TRBV5-1 and TRBJ2-3): KAGVTQTPRYLIKTRGQQVTLSCSPISGHRSVSWYQQTPGQGLQFLFEYFSETQRNKGNFPGRFSGRQFSNSRSEMNVSTLELGDSALYLCASSFSPDTQYFGPGTRLTVL.

The chain is built from TRBV7-8 and TRBJ2-2, with 7 positions matching TRBD2. Germline lookup yields CDR1 SGHVS and CDR2 FQNEAQ. Trimming took 3 bases from V and 4 from J; bases not matched to a gene: 14. CDR3 length: 18 amino acids. CDR3 DNA: TGTGCCAGCAGCTTCCGAGCTTACCGGGACTACAGCACCGGGGAGCTGTTTTTT. Residues: CASSFRAYRDYSTGELFF.